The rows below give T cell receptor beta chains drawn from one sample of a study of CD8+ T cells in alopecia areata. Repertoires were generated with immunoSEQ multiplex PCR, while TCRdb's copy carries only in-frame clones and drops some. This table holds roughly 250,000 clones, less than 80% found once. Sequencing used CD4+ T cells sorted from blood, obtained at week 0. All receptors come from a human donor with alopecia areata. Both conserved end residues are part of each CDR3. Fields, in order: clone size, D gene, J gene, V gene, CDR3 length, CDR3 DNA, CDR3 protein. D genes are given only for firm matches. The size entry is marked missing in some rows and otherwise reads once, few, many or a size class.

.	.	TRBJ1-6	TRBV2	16	TGTGCCAGCAGTGGGACATCCCAAATCTATAATTCACCCCTCCACTTT	CASSGTSQIYNSPLHF
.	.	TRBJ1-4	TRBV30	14	TGTGCCTGGAGTAAAAGGGGGGCAGGGGAAAAACTGTTTTTT	CAWSKRGAGEKLFF
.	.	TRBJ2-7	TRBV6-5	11	TGTGCCAGCACCGACACCTACGAGCAGTACTTC	CASTDTYEQYF
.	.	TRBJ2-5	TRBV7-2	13	TGTGCCAGCAGCCCGACGGTCGAAGAGACCCAGTACTTC	CASSPTVEETQYF
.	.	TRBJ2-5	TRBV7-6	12	TGTGCCAGCAGCTTGCCCGGGACGACCCAGTACTTC	CASSLPGTTQYF
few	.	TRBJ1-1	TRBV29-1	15	TGCAGCGTTGAAGAAGGGAGCGTCCTGAACACTGAAGCTTTCTTT	CSVEEGSVLNTEAFF
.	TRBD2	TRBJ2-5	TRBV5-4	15	TGTGCCAGCAGCTCACCCGGGACTAGCGGAGAGACCCAGTACTTC	CASSSPGTSGETQYF
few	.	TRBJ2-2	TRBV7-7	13	TGTGCTAGCAGCTCCAGGGTTCCCGGGGAGCTGTTTTTT	CASSSRVPGELFF
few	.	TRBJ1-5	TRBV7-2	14	TGTGCCAGCAGCTTAGTCACCCAGAATCAGCCCCAGCATTTT	CASSLVTQNQPQHF
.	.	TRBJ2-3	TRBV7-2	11	TGTGCCAGCAGCTTGGAAGATACGCAGTATTTT	CASSLEDTQYF
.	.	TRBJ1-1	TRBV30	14	TGTGCCTGGAGGCCCGGGGGGGCGACCACTGAAGCTTTCTTT	CAWRPGGATTEAFF
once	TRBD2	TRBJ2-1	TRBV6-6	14	TGTGCCAGCAGTTACTCGACTAGCATCAATGAGCAGTTCTTC	CASSYSTSINEQFF
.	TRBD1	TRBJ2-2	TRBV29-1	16	TGCAGCGTTGAAGAGAACCAAGGGGGCGCGAACGGGGAGCTGTTTTTT	CSVEENQGGANGELFF
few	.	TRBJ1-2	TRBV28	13	TGTGCCAGCAGTATGGGACGGCTCTATGGCTACACCTTC	CASSMGRLYGYTF
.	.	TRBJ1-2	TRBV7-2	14	TGTGCCAGCAGCCCCGGGAGCGGGCACCATGGCTACACCTTC	CASSPGSGHHGYTF
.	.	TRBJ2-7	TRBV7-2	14	TGTGCCAGCAGCTTGGCAGGCGGTCCGGGGGAGCAGTACTTC	CASSLAGGPGEQYF
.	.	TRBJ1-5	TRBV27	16	TGTGCCAGCAGTTCTAAGAGAAAAAGAGGCAATCAGCCCCAGCATTTT	CASSSKRKRGNQPQHF
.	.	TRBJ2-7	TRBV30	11	TGTGCCTGGAGTCTGGGGGACGAGCAGTACTTC	CAWSLGDEQYF
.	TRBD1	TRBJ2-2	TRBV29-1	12	TGCAGCGTTGACTCAGGGGGCGGGGAGCTGTTTTTT	CSVDSGGGELFF
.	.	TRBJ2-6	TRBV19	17	TGTGCCAGTAGTATGGTCGAGGGGTGGCCTGGGGCCAACGTCCTGACTTTC	CASSMVEGWPGANVLTF
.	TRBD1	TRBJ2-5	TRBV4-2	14	TGTGCCAGCAGCCCGACAGGGGAAGAAGAGACCCAGTACTTC	CASSPTGEEETQYF
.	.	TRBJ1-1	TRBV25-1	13	TGTGCCAGCAGTCAAGAGGGCGGGACTGAAGCTTTCTTT	CASSQEGGTEAFF
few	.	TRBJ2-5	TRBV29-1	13	TGCAGCGTTGGCCGGGCAGGGCTTGAGACCCAGTACTTC	CSVGRAGLETQYF
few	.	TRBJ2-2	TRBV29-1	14	TGCAGCGTCGCCGGACTCCCGAACACCGGGGAGCTGTTTTTT	CSVAGLPNTGELFF
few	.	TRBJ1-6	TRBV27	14	TGTGCCAGCAGCAAGAGCTCCTATAATTCACCCCTCCACTTT	CASSKSSYNSPLHF
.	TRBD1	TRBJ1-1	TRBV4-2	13	TGTGCCAGCAGCCTACAGGGGGAGACTGAAGCTTTCTTT	CASSLQGETEAFF
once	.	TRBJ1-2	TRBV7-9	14	TGTGCCAGCAGCTTCGGCGGTCCTAACTATGGCTACACCTTC	CASSFGGPNYGYTF
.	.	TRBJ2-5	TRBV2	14	TGTGCCAGCAGTGTGCGGCGGCTCCAAGAGACCCAGTACTTC	CASSVRRLQETQYF
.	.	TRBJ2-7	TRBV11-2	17	TGTGCCAGCAGCCCTTGGCGAACAGGGAAGGGGGCCTACGAGCAGTACTTC	CASSPWRTGKGAYEQYF
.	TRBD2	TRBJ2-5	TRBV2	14	TGTGCCAGCGGATTAGCGGGGAAACAAGAGACCCAGTACTTC	CASGLAGKQETQYF
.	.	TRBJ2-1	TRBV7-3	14	TGTGCCAGCAGTCAAGCAGGGGCATACAATGAGCAGTTCTTC	CASSQAGAYNEQFF
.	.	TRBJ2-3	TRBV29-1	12	TGCAGCGTTGAAAGCACACCAGATACGCAGTATTTT	CSVESTPDTQYF
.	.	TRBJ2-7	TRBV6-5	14	TGTGCCAGCAGTTACTCAAGTGCCTCCTACGAGCAGTACTTC	CASSYSSASYEQYF
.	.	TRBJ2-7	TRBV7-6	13	TGTGCCAGCAGCTTAGCCCACAGGGCCGAGCAGTACTTC	CASSLAHRAEQYF
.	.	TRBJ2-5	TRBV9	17	TGTGCCAGCAGCGTAGCTACTGGCCGGACCGGGTCGGGGACCCAGTACTTC	CASSVATGRTGSGTQYF
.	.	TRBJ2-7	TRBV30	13	TGTGCCTGGAGTGTACTGGGGGGTAGGGAGCAGTACTTC	CAWSVLGGREQYF
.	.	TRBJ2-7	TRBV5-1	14	TGCGCCAGCAGCCTAGGACCCAGGGGAAACGAGCAGTACTTC	CASSLGPRGNEQYF
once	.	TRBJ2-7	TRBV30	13	TGTGCCTGGAGTGTAGGACTCTCCTACGAGCAGTACTTC	CAWSVGLSYEQYF
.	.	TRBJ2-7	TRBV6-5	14	TGTGCCAGCAGTTACTCCCGGACAGCCTTCGAGCAGTACTTC	CASSYSRTAFEQYF
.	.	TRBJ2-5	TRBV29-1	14	TGCAGCGTTGGGTTGCGGAGGCTACAAGAGACCCAGTACTTC	CSVGLRRLQETQYF
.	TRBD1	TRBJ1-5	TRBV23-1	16	TGCGCCAGCAGTCATCTGACAGGGTTATGCAATCAGCCCCAGCATTTT	CASSHLTGLCNQPQHF
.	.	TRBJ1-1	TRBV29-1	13	TGCAGCGTTGAGGCCGGGGGGAACACTGAAGCTTTCTTT	CSVEAGGNTEAFF
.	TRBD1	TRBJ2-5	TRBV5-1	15	TGCGCCAGCAGCTACAATACAGGGGGCGGTGAGACCCAGTACTTC	CASSYNTGGGETQYF